This TCR beta chain stems from a study of shared clonotypes between healthy human individuals. Regarding the study as a whole: When naive CD4 clonotypes were compared across a few donors, approximately 4.9% were shared.

This CDR3 comprises 14 residues. Looked up from germline, CDR1 is LNHDA and CDR2 is SQIVND (reference sequence). V was pared by 6 bases and J by 12 bases, with 10 bases of the junction left unmatched. Data came from immunoSEQ multiplex PCR; TCRdb stores just in-frame clones and leaves some out. The repertoire holds about 2.4 million clones, 90% to 95% seen once, with around 0.14% in the top ten. On this clone: Its specificity is unknown.

The TCR was taken from a man in his late teens or twenties in good health. The material sequenced was naive CD4+ T cells sorted from blood. As for subset: CD45RA+ positively selected. The chain has TRBV19 and TRBJ2-1, with TRBD2 matching 11 bases. CDR3 region: CASSPSGGPLGQFF. CDR3 DNA: TGTGCCAGTAGCCCTAGCGGGGGGCCCCTGGGGCAGTTCTTC.